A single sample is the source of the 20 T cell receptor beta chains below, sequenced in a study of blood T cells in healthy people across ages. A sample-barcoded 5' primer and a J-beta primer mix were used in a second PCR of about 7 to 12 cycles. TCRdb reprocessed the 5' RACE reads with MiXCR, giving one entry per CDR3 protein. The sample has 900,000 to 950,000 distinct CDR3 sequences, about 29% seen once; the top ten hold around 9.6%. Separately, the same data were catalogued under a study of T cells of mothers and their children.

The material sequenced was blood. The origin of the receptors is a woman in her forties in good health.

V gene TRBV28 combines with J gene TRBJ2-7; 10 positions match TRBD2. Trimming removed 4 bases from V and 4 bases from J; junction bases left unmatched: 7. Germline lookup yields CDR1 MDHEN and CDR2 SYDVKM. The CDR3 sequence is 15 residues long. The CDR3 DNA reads TGTGCCAGCAGTTGGGGTTCTAGCGGGGGTTACGAGCAGTACTTC. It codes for CASSWGSSGGYEQYF.

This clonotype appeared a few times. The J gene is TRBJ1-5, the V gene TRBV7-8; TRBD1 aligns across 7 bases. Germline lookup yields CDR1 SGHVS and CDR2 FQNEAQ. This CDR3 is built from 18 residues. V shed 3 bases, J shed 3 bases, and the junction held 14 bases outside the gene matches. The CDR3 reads CASSLGGVGQKINQPQHF. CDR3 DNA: TGTGCCAGCAGCTTGGGAGGTGTGGGACAGAAAATCAATCAGCCCCAGCATTTT.

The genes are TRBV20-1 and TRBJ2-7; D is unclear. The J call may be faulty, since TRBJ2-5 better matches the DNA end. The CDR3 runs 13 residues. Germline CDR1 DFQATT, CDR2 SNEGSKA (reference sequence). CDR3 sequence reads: CSASTAPVETQYF. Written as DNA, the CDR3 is TGCAGTGCTAGCACTGCTCCCGTGGAGACCCAGTACTTC.

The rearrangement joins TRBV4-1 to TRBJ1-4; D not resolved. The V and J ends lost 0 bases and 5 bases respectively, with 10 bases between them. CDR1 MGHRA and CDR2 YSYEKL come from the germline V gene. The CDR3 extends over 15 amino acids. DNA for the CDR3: TGCGCCAGCAGCCAAGACGAGACGGGAAATGAAAAACTGTTTTTT. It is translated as CASSQDETGNEKLFF.

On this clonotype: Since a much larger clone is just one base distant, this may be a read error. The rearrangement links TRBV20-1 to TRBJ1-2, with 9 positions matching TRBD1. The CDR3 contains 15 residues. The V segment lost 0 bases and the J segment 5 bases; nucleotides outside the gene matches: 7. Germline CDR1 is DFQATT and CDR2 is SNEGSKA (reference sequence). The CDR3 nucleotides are TGCAGTGCTAGAGATGACGGGACAGGGCGTTATGGCTACACCTTC. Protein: CSARDDGTGRYGYTF.

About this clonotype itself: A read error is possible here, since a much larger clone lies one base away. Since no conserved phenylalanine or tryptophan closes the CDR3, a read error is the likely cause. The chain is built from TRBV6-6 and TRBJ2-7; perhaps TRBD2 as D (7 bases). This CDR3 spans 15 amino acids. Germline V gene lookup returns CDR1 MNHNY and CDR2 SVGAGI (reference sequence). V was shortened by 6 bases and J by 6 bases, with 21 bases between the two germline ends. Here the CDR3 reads CASSLGKGGVGEQYL. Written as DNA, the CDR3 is TGTGCCAGCAGCCTAGGGAAGGGGGGGGTTGGCGAGCAGTACTTA.

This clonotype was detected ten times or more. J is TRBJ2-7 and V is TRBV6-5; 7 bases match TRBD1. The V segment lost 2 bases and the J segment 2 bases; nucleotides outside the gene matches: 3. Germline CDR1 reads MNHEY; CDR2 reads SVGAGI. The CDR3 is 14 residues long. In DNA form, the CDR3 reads TGTGCCAGCAGTTACCACAGGGGACCCTACGAGCAGTACTTC. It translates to CASSYHRGPYEQYF.

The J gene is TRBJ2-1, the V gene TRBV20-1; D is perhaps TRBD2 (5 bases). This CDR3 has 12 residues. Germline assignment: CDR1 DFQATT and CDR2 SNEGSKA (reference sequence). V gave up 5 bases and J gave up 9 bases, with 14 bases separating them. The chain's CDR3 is CSAGRTVGEQFF. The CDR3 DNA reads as TGCAGTGCTGGACGGACTGTCGGTGAGCAGTTCTTC.

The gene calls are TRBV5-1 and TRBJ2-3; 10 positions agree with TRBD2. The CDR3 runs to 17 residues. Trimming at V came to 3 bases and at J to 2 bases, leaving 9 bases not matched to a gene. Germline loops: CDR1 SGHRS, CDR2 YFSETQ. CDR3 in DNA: TGCGCCAGCAGCTCAGGACTAGCGGTGGGTAACACAGATACGCAGTATTTT. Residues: CASSSGLAVGNTDTQYF.

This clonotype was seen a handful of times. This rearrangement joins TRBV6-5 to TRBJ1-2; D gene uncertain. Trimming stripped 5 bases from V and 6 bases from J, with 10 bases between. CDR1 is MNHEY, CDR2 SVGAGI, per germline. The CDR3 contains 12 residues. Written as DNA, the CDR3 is TGTGCCAGCAGTAGCCAGTCCAATGGCTACACCTTC. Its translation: CASSSQSNGYTF.

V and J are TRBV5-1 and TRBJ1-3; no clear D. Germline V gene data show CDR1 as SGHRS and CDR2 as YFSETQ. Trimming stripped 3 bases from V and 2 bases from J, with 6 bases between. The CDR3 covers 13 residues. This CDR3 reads CASSSVAGNTIYF. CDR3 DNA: TGCGCCAGCAGCTCGGTGGCTGGAAACACCATATATTTT.

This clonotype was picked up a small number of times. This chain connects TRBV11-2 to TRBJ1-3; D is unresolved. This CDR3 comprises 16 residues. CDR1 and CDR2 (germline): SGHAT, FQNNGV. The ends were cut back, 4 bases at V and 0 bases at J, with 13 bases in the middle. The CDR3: CASSYTSGLSGNTIYF. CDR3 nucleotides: TGTGCCAGCAGCTATACCTCGGGCCTCTCTGGAAACACCATATATTTT.

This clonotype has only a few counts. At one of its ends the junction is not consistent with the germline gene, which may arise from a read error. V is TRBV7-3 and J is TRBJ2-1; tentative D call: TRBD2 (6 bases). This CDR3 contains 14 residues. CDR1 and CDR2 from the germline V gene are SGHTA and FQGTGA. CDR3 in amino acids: CAGSLRWGDNEQFF. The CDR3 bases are TGTGCCGGCAGCTTAAGGTGGGGGGACAATGAGCAGTTCTTC.

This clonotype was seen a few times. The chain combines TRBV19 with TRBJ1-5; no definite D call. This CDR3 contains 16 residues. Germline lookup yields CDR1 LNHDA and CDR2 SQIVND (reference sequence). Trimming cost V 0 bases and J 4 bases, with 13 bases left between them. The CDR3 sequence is CASSIELGQINQPQHF. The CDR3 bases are TGTGCCAGTAGTATAGAGTTGGGCCAGATTAATCAGCCCCAGCATTTT.

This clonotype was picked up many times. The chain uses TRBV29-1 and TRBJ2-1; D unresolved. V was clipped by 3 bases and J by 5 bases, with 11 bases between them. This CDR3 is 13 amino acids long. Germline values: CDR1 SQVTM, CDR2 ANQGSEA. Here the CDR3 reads CSVDPDTHNEQFF. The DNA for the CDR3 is TGCAGCGTTGACCCCGACACGCACAATGAGCAGTTCTTC.

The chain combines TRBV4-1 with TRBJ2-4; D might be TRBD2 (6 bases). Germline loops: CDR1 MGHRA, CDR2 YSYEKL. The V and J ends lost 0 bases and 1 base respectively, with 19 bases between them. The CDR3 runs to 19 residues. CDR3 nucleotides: TGCGCCAGCAGCCAAGACATCCTTCAGGCGGCGGGGGCCAAAAACATTCAGTACTTC. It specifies CASSQDILQAAGAKNIQYF.

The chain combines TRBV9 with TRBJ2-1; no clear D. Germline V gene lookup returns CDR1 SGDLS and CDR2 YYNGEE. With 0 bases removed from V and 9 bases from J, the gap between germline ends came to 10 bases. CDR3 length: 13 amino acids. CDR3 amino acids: CASSVGQNPEQFF. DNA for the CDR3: TGTGCCAGCAGCGTAGGGCAGAATCCTGAGCAGTTCTTC.

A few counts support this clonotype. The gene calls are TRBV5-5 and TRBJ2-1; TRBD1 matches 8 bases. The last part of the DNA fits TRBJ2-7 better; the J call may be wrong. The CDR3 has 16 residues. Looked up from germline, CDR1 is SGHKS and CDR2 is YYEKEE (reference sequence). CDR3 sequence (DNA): TGTGCCAGCAGCTTGCTTTCGGACAGGGCCTACAATGAGCAGTACTTC. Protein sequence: CASSLLSDRAYNEQYF.

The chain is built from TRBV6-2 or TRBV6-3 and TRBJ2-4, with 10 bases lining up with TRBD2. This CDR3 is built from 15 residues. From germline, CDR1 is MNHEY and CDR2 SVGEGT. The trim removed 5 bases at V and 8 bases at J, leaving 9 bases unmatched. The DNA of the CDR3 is TGTGCCAGCAGTCCGTCTAGCGGGAGCGCGGACATTCAGTACTTC. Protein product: CASSPSSGSADIQYF.

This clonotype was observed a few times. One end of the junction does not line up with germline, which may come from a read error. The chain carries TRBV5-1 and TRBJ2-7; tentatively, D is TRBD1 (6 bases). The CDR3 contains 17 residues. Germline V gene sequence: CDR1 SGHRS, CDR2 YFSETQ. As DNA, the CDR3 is TGCGCCAGCAGTCCGGGTGGGGGCGCGATGGTCTCCTACGGGCAGTACTTC. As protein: CASSPGGGAMVSYGQYF.